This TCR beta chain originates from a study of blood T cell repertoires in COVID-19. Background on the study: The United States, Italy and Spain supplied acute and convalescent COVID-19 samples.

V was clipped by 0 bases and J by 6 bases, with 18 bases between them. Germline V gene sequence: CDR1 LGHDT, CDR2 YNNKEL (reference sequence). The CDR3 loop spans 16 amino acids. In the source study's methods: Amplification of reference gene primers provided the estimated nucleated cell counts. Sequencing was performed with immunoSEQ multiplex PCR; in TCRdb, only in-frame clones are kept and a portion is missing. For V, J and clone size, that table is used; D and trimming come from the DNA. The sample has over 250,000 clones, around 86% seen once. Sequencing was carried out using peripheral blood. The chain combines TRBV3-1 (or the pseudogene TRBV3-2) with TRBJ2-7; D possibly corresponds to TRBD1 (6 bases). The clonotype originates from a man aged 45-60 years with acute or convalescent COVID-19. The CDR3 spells CASSQDRTGLVSEQYF. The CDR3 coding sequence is TGTGCCAGCAGCCAAGATCGAACAGGGCTTGTGAGCGAGCAGTACTTC.